These 22 T cell receptor beta chains originate from one sample sequenced in a study of shared clonotypes between healthy human individuals. Data came from immunoSEQ multiplex PCR; TCRdb stores just in-frame clones and leaves some out. The table shows over 1.5 million clones, with 95% to 99% occurring only once. The sample taken for sequencing was naive CD4+ T cells sorted from blood. Regarding subset: CD45RA+ positively selected. These receptors were collected from a man under 40 in good health.

V and J are TRBV21-1 and TRBJ2-1; TRBD1 is taken as the D call from the table, unchecked against the DNA. TRBV21-1 is reported as a pseudogene. The CDR3 runs 14 residues. The CDR3 bases are TGTGCCAGCAGCAAAGGACAGAGTTACAATGAGCAGTTCTTC. As protein: CASSKGQSYNEQFF.

This clone has just one count. The genes are TRBV5-4 and TRBJ2-7, with D tentatively TRBD1 or TRBD2 (5 bases each). Looked up from germline, CDR1 is SGHNT and CDR2 is YYREEE (reference sequence). The CDR3 has 15 residues. The V and J ends lost 9 bases and 3 bases respectively, with 22 bases between them. Written as DNA, the CDR3 is TGTGCCACTAGGGGCCGGGGAGAGGGGATCTACGAGCAGTACTTC. It specifies CATRGRGEGIYEQYF.

V gene TRBV30 combines with J gene TRBJ1-1; 10 nucleotides align to TRBD1. The CDR3 is 13 residues long. Trimming at V came to 2 bases and at J to 5 bases, leaving 2 bases not matched to a gene. The germline V gene has CDR1 GTSNPN and CDR2 SVGIG (reference sequence). Here the CDR3 reads CAWSQGQGTEAFF. In DNA form, the CDR3 reads TGTGCCTGGAGTCAGGGACAGGGGACTGAAGCTTTCTTT. The variable domain in full, with the rest retrieved from reference TRBV30 and TRBJ1-1, is SQTIHQWPATLVQPVGSPLSLECTVEGTSNPNLYWYRQAAGRGLQLLFYSVGIGQISSEVPQNLSASRPQDRQFILSSKKLLLSDSGFYLCAWSQGQGTEAFFGQGTRLTVV.

A remark on this clone: The sample has other DNA sequences that encode this CDR3 too. The chain joins TRBV20-1 to TRBJ2-3; D gene uncertain. Germline V gives CDR1 DFQATT, CDR2 SNEGSKA (reference sequence). The CDR3 contains 11 residues. Trimming pared 2 bases from V and 4 bases from J, leaving 4 bases between. The CDR3 region is CSARLSDTQYF. Written as DNA, the CDR3 is TGCAGTGCTAGACTCTCAGATACGCAGTATTTT.

This chain links TRBV19 with TRBJ1-5; no reliable D call. Trimming took 3 bases from V and 5 from J, leaving 11 bases between them. The CDR3 length is 14 residues. The germline CDR1 and CDR2 sequences are LNHDA and SQIVND (reference sequence). CDR3 sequence reads: CASSILGRDQPQHF. The DNA of the CDR3 is TGTGCCAGTAGTATTTTGGGTAGGGATCAGCCCCAGCATTTT.

Points on this clone: Other DNA sequences in this specimen translate into the identical CDR3. The J gene is TRBJ2-7, the V gene TRBV28; D ambiguous. The CDR3 totals 13 residues. Per the germline V gene, CDR1 is MDHEN and CDR2 is SYDVKM. Trimming left V 1 base short and J 0 bases short, with 4 bases between. CDR3 amino acids: CASSLYSSYEQYF. The CDR3 DNA follows: TGTGCCAGCAGTTTATACAGCTCCTACGAGCAGTACTTC. The whole variable domain, remainder taken from reference TRBV28 and TRBJ2-7, is DVKVTQSSRYLVKRTGEKVFLECVQDMDHENMFWYRQDPGLGLRLIYFSYDVKMKEKGDIPEGYSVSREKKERFSLILESASTNQTSMYLCASSLYSSYEQYFGPGTRLTVT.

The chain has TRBV19 and TRBJ2-4, with 8 bases fitting TRBD1. This CDR3 is built from 15 residues. V dropped 2 bases and J dropped 1; count of bases not matched to a gene: 1. Germline V gives CDR1 LNHDA, CDR2 SQIVND (reference sequence). CDR3 sequence (DNA): TGTGCCAGTAGTATAACAGGGGGGGCCAAAAACATTCAGTACTTC. This sequence encodes CASSITGGAKNIQYF.

J is TRBJ2-5 and V is TRBV12-5, with TRBD1 matching 7 bases. V was clipped by 8 bases and J by 5 bases; unmatched bases: 11. This CDR3 comprises 14 residues. Germline-derived CDR1 and CDR2 are LGHNT and FRNRAP. CDR3 amino acids: CASSRTGGIETQYF. For the CDR3, the DNA is TGTGCTAGTTCCAGGACAGGTGGAATCGAGACCCAGTACTTC.

The chain links TRBV11-3 to TRBJ2-1; D unclear. Germline assignment: CDR1 SGHNT and CDR2 YENEEA. The CDR3 extends over 16 amino acids. V shed 0 bases and J shed 6 bases, with 15 bases lying between them. CDR3 bases: TGTGCCAGCAGCTTAGATCATGCCGGCTCCGCCAATGAGCAGTTCTTC. The encoded protein is CASSLDHAGSANEQFF.

The chain combines TRBV5-6 with TRBJ2-3, with D perhaps TRBD1 (5 bases). Germline V gene data show CDR1 as SGHDT and CDR2 as YYEEEE. The ends were cut back, 6 bases at V and 2 bases at J, with 13 bases in the middle. This CDR3 comprises 14 residues. The CDR3 region has the DNA TGTGCCAGCAACCCCGTACAGGCCACAGATACGCAGTATTTT. Translation gives CASNPVQATDTQYF.

This clone appeared once. The chain is built from TRBV30 and TRBJ2-1, with 9 nucleotides matching TRBD2. Germline-derived CDR1 and CDR2 are GTSNPN and SVGIG (reference sequence). With 0 bases clipped from V and 8 bases from J, the junction kept 8 bases outside the gene matches. The CDR3 has 15 amino acids. CDR3: CAWSVGAGGPHEQFF. The CDR3 DNA reads as TGTGCCTGGAGTGTAGGTGCGGGAGGGCCCCATGAGCAGTTCTTC.

The rearrangement links TRBV6-1 to TRBJ1-5; maybe TRBD1 (6 bases). The V gene's germline CDR1 is MNHNS and CDR2 SASEGT. There are 15 residues in the CDR3. With 4 bases removed from V and 0 bases from J, the gap between germline ends came to 10 bases. In DNA form, the CDR3 reads TGTGCCAGCAGTGCCGACAGGAGTAGCAATCAGCCCCAGCATTTT. Translated: CASSADRSSNQPQHF.

This clone occurred a few times. Other DNA variants within this sample encode the same CDR3. This rearrangement joins TRBV5-1 to TRBJ2-3; no definite D call. CDR1 is SGHRS and CDR2 is YFSETQ in the germline V gene. The V and J ends lost 0 bases and 1 base respectively, with 6 bases between them. The CDR3 consists of 14 residues. This chain's CDR3 is CASSLDLGTDTQYF. CDR3 in DNA: TGCGCCAGCAGCTTGGATCTCGGCACAGATACGCAGTATTTT. Full variable domain (rest looked up from reference TRBV5-1 and TRBJ2-3): KAGVTQTPRYLIKTRGQQVTLSCSPISGHRSVSWYQQTPGQGLQFLFEYFSETQRNKGNFPGRFSGRQFSNSRSEMNVSTLELGDSALYLCASSLDLGTDTQYFGPGTRLTVL.

The chain combines TRBV28 with TRBJ1-2; maybe TRBD1 (5 bases). Germline V gene lookup returns CDR1 MDHEN and CDR2 SYDVKM. The ends were cut back, 8 bases at V and 4 bases at J, with 14 bases in the middle. The CDR3 sequence is 13 residues long. CDR3 nucleotides: TGTGCCAGCCGTGGCAGGGCAACCTATGGCTACACCTTC. It is translated as CASRGRATYGYTF.

J is TRBJ2-7 and V is TRBV30; D may be TRBD2 (5 bases). V lost 5 bases to trimming and J lost 7 bases, with 21 bases between them. The CDR3 is made up of 14 amino acids. The V gene's germline CDR1 is GTSNPN and CDR2 SVGIG (reference sequence). The CDR3 region is CAWQAANSVWEQYF. CDR3 bases: TGTGCCTGGCAAGCGGCCAATTCGGTGTGGGAGCAGTACTTC.

J is TRBJ2-1 and V is TRBV9; TRBD2 aligns across 13 bases. CDR1 is SGDLS and CDR2 is YYNGEE in the germline V gene. V shed 3 bases and J 7 bases; nucleotides not matched to a gene: 10. This CDR3 region has 17 residues. The CDR3 DNA follows: TGTGCCAGCAGCGACCGATGGACTAGCGGGAGTTTTAATGAGCAGTTCTTC. Encoded protein: CASSDRWTSGSFNEQFF. Full variable domain (remainder filled in from reference TRBV9 and TRBJ2-1): DSGVTQTPKHLITATGQRVTLRCSPRSGDLSVYWYQQSLDQGLQFLIQYYNGEERAKGNILERFSAQQFPDLHSELNLSSLELGDSALYFCASSDRWTSGSFNEQFFGPGTRLTVL.

V usage is TRBV7-6 and J usage is TRBJ2-5; no reliable D call. Germline V gene sequence: CDR1 SGHVS, CDR2 FNYEAQ. Deletions cut 7 bases from V and 1 base from J, with 4 bases between. The CDR3 runs 11 residues. CDR3 DNA sequence: TGTGCCAGCACCCCCCAAGAGACCCAGTACTTC. As protein: CASTPQETQYF.

This CDR3 is CASSVSSGKDQPQHF. The CDR3 DNA reads TGTGCCAGCAGCGTCAGCAGTGGGAAGGACCAGCCCCAGCATTTT. The chain is built from TRBV9 and TRBJ1-5; the D is unclear. Trimming shortened V by 2 bases and J by 7 bases, and 16 bases separated the two germline ends. The CDR3 is made up of 15 amino acids. CDR1 is SGDLS, CDR2 YYNGEE, per germline.

This chain links TRBV7-7 with TRBJ1-3, with no clear D. This CDR3 has 13 residues. CDR1 and CDR2 (germline): SSHAT, FNYEAQ (reference sequence). V was pared by 5 bases and J by 2 bases, with 7 bases between. The CDR3 loop reads CASSLDPGNTIYF. The CDR3 DNA follows: TGTGCCAGCAGCCTGGACCCTGGAAACACCATATATTTT.

The V and J genes are TRBV7-6 and TRBJ2-2; D gene ambiguous. With 10 bases removed from V and 8 bases from J, the gap between germline ends came to 17 bases. The CDR3 has 13 residues. Germline V gives CDR1 SGHVS, CDR2 FNYEAQ. The CDR3 protein is CATSLGYDGELFF. In DNA, the CDR3 is TGTGCCACCTCCCTAGGCTATGATGGGGAGCTGTTTTTT.

This rearrangement joins TRBV7-2 to TRBJ2-1; D is ambiguous. This CDR3 is built from 14 residues. Trimming stripped 5 bases from V and 10 bases from J, with 18 bases between. Germline CDR1 and CDR2: SGHTA and FQGNSA. CDR3 nucleotide sequence: TGTGCCAGCAGCGTCCAGCCCCAGTATCCCGAGCAGTTCTTC. Its translation is CASSVQPQYPEQFF.

The J gene is TRBJ1-5, the V gene TRBV19, with TRBD1 as a possible D gene (5 bases). Per the germline V gene, CDR1 is LNHDA and CDR2 is SQIVND (reference sequence). Trimming pared 8 bases from V and 2 bases from J, leaving 16 bases between. The CDR3 has 15 residues. CDR3 sequence reads: CASGPQGMGNQPQHF. The CDR3 DNA reads as TGTGCCAGTGGCCCCCAGGGCATGGGCAATCAGCCCCAGCATTTT.